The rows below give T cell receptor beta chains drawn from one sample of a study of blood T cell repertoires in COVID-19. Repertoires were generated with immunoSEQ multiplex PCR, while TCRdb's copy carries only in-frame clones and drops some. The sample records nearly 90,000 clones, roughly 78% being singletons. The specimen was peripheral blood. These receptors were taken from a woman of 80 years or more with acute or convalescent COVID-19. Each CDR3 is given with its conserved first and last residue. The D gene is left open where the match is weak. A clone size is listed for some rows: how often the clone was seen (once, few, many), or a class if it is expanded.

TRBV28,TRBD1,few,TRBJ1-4,CASSGDRGEEKLFF,TGTGCCAGCAGTGGGGACAGGGGAGAAGAAAAACTGTTTTTT
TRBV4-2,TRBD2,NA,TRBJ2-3,CASSQGLAGGVTDTQYF,TGTGCCAGCAGCCAAGGGTTAGCGGGGGGTGTAACAGATACGCAGTATTTT
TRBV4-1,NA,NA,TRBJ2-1,CASSHLDLFSYHEQFF,TGCGCCAGCAGCCACCTGGACTTATTCTCATACCATGAGCAGTTCTTC
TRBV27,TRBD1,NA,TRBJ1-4,CASTTGGEKLFF,TGTGCCAGCACGACAGGGGGTGAAAAACTGTTTTTT
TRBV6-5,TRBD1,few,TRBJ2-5,CASTRDRVVVETQYF,TGTGCCAGCACCCGGGACAGGGTTGTAGTAGAGACCCAGTACTTC
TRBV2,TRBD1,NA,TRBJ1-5,CASSEDRGQQPQHF,TGTGCCAGCAGTGAGGACAGGGGACAGCAGCCCCAGCATTTT
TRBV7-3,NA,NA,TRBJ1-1,CASRLQTGNTEAFF,TGTGCCAGCAGGTTACAGACAGGGAACACTGAAGCTTTCTTT
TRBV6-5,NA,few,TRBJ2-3,CASRGTSSTDTQYF,TGTGCCAGCAGAGGGACATCCAGCACAGATACGCAGTATTTT
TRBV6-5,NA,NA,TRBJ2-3,CASSYQRSTDTQYF,TGTGCCAGCAGTTACCAGCGGAGCACAGATACGCAGTATTTT
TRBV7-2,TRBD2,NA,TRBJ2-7,CASGTGGGSYEQYF,TGTGCCAGCGGAACCGGGGGGGGCTCCTACGAGCAGTACTTC
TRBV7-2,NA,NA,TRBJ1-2,CASSQLLDSRFYGYTF,TGTGCCAGCAGCCAGTTATTAGACAGCAGATTCTATGGCTACACCTTC
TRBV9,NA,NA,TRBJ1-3,CASSVSSGGQSSGNTIYF,TGTGCCAGCAGCGTATCCTCCGGCGGACAGAGCTCTGGAAACACCATATATTTT
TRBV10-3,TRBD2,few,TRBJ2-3,CAISESASGGARDTQYF,TGTGCCATCAGTGAGTCAGCTAGCGGGGGGGCGCGAGATACGCAGTATTTT
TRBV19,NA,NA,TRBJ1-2,CASTPSHRPQWDGYTF,TGTGCCAGTACCCCCTCTCACAGGCCCCAGTGGGATGGCTACACCTTC
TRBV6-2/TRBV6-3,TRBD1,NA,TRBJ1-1,CASSYSIDRGNTEAFF,TGTGCCAGCAGTTACTCGATTGACAGGGGGAATACTGAAGCTTTCTTT
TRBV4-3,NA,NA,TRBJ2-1,CASSQDRTDYNEQFF,TGCGCCAGCAGCCAAGATAGGACAGATTACAATGAGCAGTTCTTC
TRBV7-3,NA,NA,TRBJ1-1,CASSIGPGLLSNTEAFF,TGTGCCAGCAGCATAGGGCCAGGGCTATTGTCGAACACTGAAGCTTTCTTT
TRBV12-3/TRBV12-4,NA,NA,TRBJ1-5,CASTLYSNQPQHF,TGTGCCAGCACCTTATATAGCAATCAGCCCCAGCATTTT
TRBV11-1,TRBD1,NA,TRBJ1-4,CASSFRQGAKLFF,TGTGCCAGCAGCTTCAGACAGGGGGCAAAACTGTTTTTT
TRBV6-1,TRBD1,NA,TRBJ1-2,CASSELGQGSYGYTF,TGTGCCAGCAGTGAATTAGGACAGGGGAGCTATGGCTACACCTTC
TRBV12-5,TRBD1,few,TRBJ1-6,CASGSTGGRYNSPLHF,TGTGCTAGTGGTTCGACAGGGGGCCGGTATAATTCACCCCTCCACTTT
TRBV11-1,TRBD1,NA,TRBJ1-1,CASKRTGMNTEAFF,TGTGCCAGCAAGAGGACAGGGATGAACACTGAAGCTTTCTTT
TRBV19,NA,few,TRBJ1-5,CASRLLERGRRQPQHF,TGTGCCAGTAGACTCCTCGAGCGGGGAAGGCGTCAGCCCCAGCATTTT
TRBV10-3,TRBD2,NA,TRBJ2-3,CAIRDGRTSGGADTQYF,TGTGCCATCAGAGACGGCCGGACTAGCGGGGGGGCAGATACGCAGTATTTT